The 16 T cell receptor beta chains in this list originate from one sample, sequenced in a study of blood T cells in healthy people across ages. Primers used in a second PCR of roughly 6 to 11 cycles were a sample-barcoded 5' primer and a J-beta primer mix. TCRdb itself ran the 5' RACE reads through MiXCR, one entry per CDR3 protein. The sample holds about a million distinct CDR3 sequences; about 53% are singletons and the top ten take roughly a fifth. Sequencing used blood. These receptors all come from a woman between 55 and 75 years old in good health.

The J gene is TRBJ2-3, the V gene TRBV2, with no clear D. Germline CDR1 and CDR2: SNHLY and FYNNEI. V dropped 6 bases and J dropped 2 bases, with 9 bases sitting between them. This CDR3 region has 13 residues. The CDR3 reads CASRRKNTDTQYF. The CDR3 coding sequence is TGTGCCAGCAGACGAAAGAACACAGATACGCAGTATTTT. The full variable domain, its missing parts supplied by reference TRBV2 and TRBJ2-3, is EPEVTQTPSHQVTQMGQEVILRCVPISNHLYFYWYRQILGQKVEFLVSFYNNEISEKSEIFDDQFSVERPDGSNFTLKIRSTKLEDSAMYFCASRRKNTDTQYFGPGTRLTVL.

The CDR3 loop is CASSFGLTTDTQYF. DNA for the CDR3: TGTGCCAGCAGTTTCGGTCTCACCACAGATACGCAGTATTTT. The chain couples TRBV27 to TRBJ2-3; no clear D. Germline CDR1 and CDR2: MNHEY and SMNVEV (reference sequence). The CDR3 consists of 14 residues. V was shortened by 3 bases and J by 2 bases, with 9 bases between the two germline ends.

The chain employs TRBV30 and TRBJ2-6; 14 bases are shared with TRBD2. Germline V gene lookup returns CDR1 GTSNPN and CDR2 SVGIG (reference sequence). Trimming cost V 2 bases and J 0 bases; bases outside gene matches: 6. The CDR3 spans 19 residues. CDR3 in DNA: TGTGCCTGGAGTAAAGGACTAGCGGGAGGTTCCTCTGGGGCCAACGTCCTGACTTTC. Encoded protein: CAWSKGLAGGSSGANVLTF.

CDR3 loop: CSAMSGGRGETQYF. CDR3 nucleotide sequence: TGCAGTGCGATGTCAGGGGGCCGCGGCGAGACCCAGTACTTC. The chain couples TRBV20-1 to TRBJ2-5, with TRBD1 matching 8 bases. Germline assignment: CDR1 DFQATT and CDR2 SNEGSKA (reference sequence). The CDR3 length is 14 residues. V shed 6 bases, J shed 5 bases, and the junction held 11 bases outside the gene matches.

The V and J genes are TRBV12-3 or TRBV12-4 and TRBJ1-2; D may be TRBD1 (5 bases). This CDR3 spans 12 amino acids. Between the trimmed V and J ends, which lost 7 bases and 8 bases, there was a span of 14 bases. The CDR3 spells CASNRGLEGYTF. CDR3 sequence (DNA): TGTGCCAGCAATCGGGGCCTGGAGGGCTACACCTTC.

This clonotype has only one observation. The rearrangement uses TRBV20-1 and TRBJ2-3, with 9 bases matching TRBD2. Germline-derived CDR1 and CDR2 are DFQATT and SNEGSKA (reference sequence). This CDR3 has 13 amino acids. The CDR3 reads CSQIAGEVDTQYF. In DNA, the CDR3 is TGCAGCCAGATAGCGGGAGAGGTAGATACGCAGTATTTT.

V and J are TRBV7-2 and TRBJ2-1, with TRBD2 matching over 13 bases. CDR1 is SGHTA and CDR2 is FQGNSA in the germline V gene. V was clipped by 6 bases and J by 9 bases; unmatched bases: 2. The CDR3 totals 13 residues. Written as DNA, the CDR3 is TGTGCCAGCAGGTGGACTAGCGGGAGTGAGCAGTTCTTC. Encoded protein: CASRWTSGSEQFF.

This sequence joins TRBV19 and TRBJ2-7, with D uncertain. V was clipped by 5 bases and J by 0 bases, with 8 bases between them. This CDR3 is built from 13 residues. The germline V gene has CDR1 LNHDA and CDR2 SQIVND (reference sequence). DNA for the CDR3: TGTGCCAGTAGTCGGCAGGCCTCCTACGAGCAGTACTTC. Its protein is CASSRQASYEQYF.

This clonotype has a handful of counts. The V call is TRBV6-6, the J call TRBJ1-2, with a possible D match to TRBD1 (6 bases). The CDR3 totals 14 residues. Germline V lookup: CDR1 MNHNY, CDR2 SVGAGI (reference sequence). V was shortened by 1 base and J by 8 bases, with 14 bases between the two germline ends. The DNA of the CDR3 is TGTGCCAGCAGTTACTTGGGGGCCCGGGAAGGCTACACCTTC. This translates into CASSYLGAREGYTF.

This clonotype turned up a few times. The CDR3 region has the DNA TGTGCCAGCAGCTTTCGGGCTTCGAACAATGAGCAGTTCTTC. This sequence encodes CASSFRASNNEQFF. The gene calls are TRBV7-2 and TRBJ2-1; no definite D call. This CDR3 contains 14 residues. V lost 3 bases, J lost 5 bases, and 11 bases lay in between. The germline V gene encodes CDR1 SGHTA and CDR2 FQGNSA.

This chain connects TRBV4-2 to TRBJ1-2; D unresolved. Trimming pared 7 bases from V and 0 bases from J, leaving 12 bases between. Germline values: CDR1 LGHNA, CDR2 YNFKEQ. The CDR3 length is 14 residues. The CDR3 nucleotides are TGTGCCAGCACCAAGGGAGATGCTAACTATGGCTACACCTTC. This encodes CASTKGDANYGYTF.

The chain uses TRBV4-1 and TRBJ2-7; D unclear. Germline CDR1 and CDR2: MGHRA and YSYEKL. This CDR3 has 14 residues. The V end lost 1 base, the J end lost 2 bases, and 9 bases lay between the germline ends. The CDR3 reads CASSQGLETYEQYF. The CDR3 region has the DNA TGCGCCAGCAGCCAAGGGCTGGAAACCTACGAGCAGTACTTC.

In its sample, this clonotype was seen a few times. This chain uses TRBV6-2 or TRBV6-3 with TRBJ2-1; 10 bases align to TRBD2. Germline loops: CDR1 MNHEY, CDR2 SVGEGT. This CDR3 region has 15 residues. V lost 6 bases to trimming and J lost 4 bases; unmatched junction nucleotides: 6. This CDR3 is CASRTGLAVYNEQFF. The CDR3 coding sequence is TGTGCCAGCAGGACCGGACTAGCGGTATACAATGAGCAGTTCTTC.

The chain links TRBV7-9 to TRBJ2-3; 12 bases line up with TRBD1. V was pared by 7 bases and J by 2 bases, with 7 bases of the junction left unmatched. This CDR3 contains 16 residues. Germline V gene data show CDR1 as SEHNR and CDR2 as FQNEAQ (reference sequence). CDR3 bases: TGTGCCAGCACTCTAGGGGGACAGGGGGCCACAGATACGCAGTATTTT. Protein product: CASTLGGQGATDTQYF.

Comment on this clonotype: A much larger clone differs by one base, so this may be a read error. The chain combines TRBV6-6 with TRBJ2-1; unclear D gene. Germline CDR1 MNHNY, CDR2 SVGAGI (reference sequence). Deletions cut 0 bases from V and 10 bases from J, with 16 bases between. The CDR3 runs to 15 residues. DNA for the CDR3: TGTGCCAGCAGTTACTCTAGCCGTTCGAGTTACGAGCAGTTCTTC. Translation gives CASSYSSRSSYEQFF.

V usage is TRBV29-1 and J usage is TRBJ2-3; D gene ambiguous. The germline CDR1 and CDR2 sequences are SQVTM and ANQGSEA. Trimming left V 5 bases short and J 5 bases short, with 14 bases between. The CDR3 covers 13 residues. In DNA, the CDR3 is TGCAGCGTTTCCCCCGTGTGGGGAGATACGCAGTATTTT. It translates to CSVSPVWGDTQYF.